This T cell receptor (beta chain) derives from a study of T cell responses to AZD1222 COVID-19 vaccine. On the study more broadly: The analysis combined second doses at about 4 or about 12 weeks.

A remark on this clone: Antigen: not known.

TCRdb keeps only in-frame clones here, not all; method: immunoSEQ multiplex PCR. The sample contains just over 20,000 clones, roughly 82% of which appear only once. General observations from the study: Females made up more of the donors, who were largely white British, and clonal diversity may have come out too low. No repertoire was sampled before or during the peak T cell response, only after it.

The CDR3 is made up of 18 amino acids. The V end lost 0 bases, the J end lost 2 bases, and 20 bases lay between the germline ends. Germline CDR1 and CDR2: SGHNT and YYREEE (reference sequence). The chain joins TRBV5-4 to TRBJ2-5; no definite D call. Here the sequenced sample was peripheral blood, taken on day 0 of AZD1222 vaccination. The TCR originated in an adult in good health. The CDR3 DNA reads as TGTGCCAGCAGCTTGGGTCCAAATTCCGGGTCTTCACAAGAGACCCAGTACTTC. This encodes CASSLGPNSGSSQETQYF. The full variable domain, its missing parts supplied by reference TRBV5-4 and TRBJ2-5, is ETGVTQSPTHLIKTRGQQVTLRCSSQSGHNTVSWYQQALGQGPQFIFQYYREEENGRGNFPPRFSGLQFPNYSSELNVNALELDDSALYLCASSLGPNSGSSQETQYFGPGTRLLVL.